This T cell receptor beta chain is from a study of vaccination and CD4 T cells after COVID-19. Across the whole study: A positive SARS-CoV-2 nasal swab PCR result was recorded for each convalescent patient; roughly 10 were mild and one severe. The convalescent group had six males, four females, seven Caucasians, two Asians, one multiracial. The stimulating agents, overlapping spike peptides, came from SARS-CoV-2, HCoV-NL63, HCoV-OC43 and HCoV-229E. Cultures designated as controls were supplied with a CEFX pool, an HIV-1 Nef pool, or no peptide.

The Oncomine TCR Beta short-read assay generated sequence data from the DNA of cultured CD4+ T cells. TCRdb fed the PCR reads into MiXCR, producing one record per CDR3 protein. The repertoire holds 15,000 to 20,000 distinct CDR3 sequences, with about two fifths as singletons. This clonotype was observed a handful of times. Its antigen is unidentified. Treatment indicated: roughly 11-day PBMC culture with coronavirus spike peptide pools or control peptides (ViraFEST assay). The V gene lost 2 bases and the J gene lost 2 bases, with 13 bases spanning the gap. This CDR3 has 16 residues. Germline V gene lookup returns CDR1 SGHVS and CDR2 FQNEAQ.

The V gene is TRBV7-8, the J gene TRBJ2-1; tentative D call: TRBD2 (5 bases). Input material: CD4+ T cells from blood, cultured in vitro. The clonotype was recovered from a human donor who had recovered from COVID-19. CDR3 bases: TGTGCCAGCAGCTTATATCGGGGAGAAACCTACAATGAGCAGTTCTTC. Protein: CASSLYRGETYNEQFF.